Presented here are 16 T cell receptor beta chains from one specimen sequenced in a study of T cell changes during pregnancy in multiple sclerosis. Only in-frame clones appear in the TCRdb table, and some are missing; sequencing was by immunoSEQ multiplex PCR. The sample carries some 60,000 clones, around nine tenths recorded once. Material: peripheral blood, obtained in the third trimester of pregnancy. These receptors came from a female donor in good health, enrolled as a control in a pregnancy study.

The rearrangement uses TRBV7-9 and TRBJ2-2; maybe TRBD1 (5 bases). Germline assignment: CDR1 SEHNR and CDR2 FQNEAQ (reference sequence). The CDR3 length is 12 residues. The V end lost 5 bases, the J end lost 5 bases, and 6 bases lay between the germline ends. Here the CDR3 DNA reads TGTGCCAGCAGCAGGGGTACCGGGGAGCTGTTTTTT. It is translated as CASSRGTGELFF.

This chain uses TRBV30 with TRBJ2-7; 7 nucleotides match TRBD1. In germline, CDR1 is GTSNPN, CDR2 SVGIG (reference sequence). With 5 bases clipped from V and 5 bases from J, the junction kept 12 bases outside the gene matches. The CDR3 has 14 residues. The CDR3 reads CAWLPAGGIDEQYF. The CDR3, as DNA: TGTGCCTGGCTCCCGGCAGGGGGAATTGACGAGCAGTACTTC.

The chain links TRBV30 to TRBJ1-5, with 7 bases that match TRBD1. The junction had 5 bases not matched to a gene; V was cut back by 3 bases and J by 6 bases. Looked up from germline, CDR1 is GTSNPN and CDR2 is SVGIG (reference sequence). This CDR3 contains 13 residues. The CDR3 is CAWRTGIFQPQHF. The DNA of the CDR3 is TGTGCCTGGAGGACAGGGATTTTTCAGCCCCAGCATTTT.

This rearrangement joins TRBV4-3 to TRBJ2-6, with D possibly matching TRBD1 (5 bases). CDR1 and CDR2 (germline): LGHNA, YSLEER. The CDR3 loop spans 16 amino acids. The ends were cut back, 2 bases at V and 2 bases at J, with 10 bases in the middle. In DNA, the CDR3 is TGCGCCAGCAGCCAACAGGGAAGCCCTGGGGCCAACGTCCTGACTTTC. This encodes CASSQQGSPGANVLTF.

This clone was recorded only once. This sequence joins TRBV28 and TRBJ2-7; D remains ambiguous. The CDR3 is made up of 16 amino acids. Germline lookup yields CDR1 MDHEN and CDR2 SYDVKM. V lost 3 bases and J lost 2, with 17 bases in between. The CDR3 bases are TGTGCCAGCAGTTTTAATCCCAGGCGCCCAACCTACGAGCAGTACTTC. Translating it yields CASSFNPRRPTYEQYF.

The V gene is TRBV19, the J gene TRBJ1-1; perhaps TRBD1 as D (6 bases). The V and J ends lost 4 bases and 3 bases respectively, with 15 bases between them. The CDR3 is made up of 15 amino acids. Germline values: CDR1 LNHDA, CDR2 SQIVND (reference sequence). The CDR3 DNA reads as TGTGCCAGTAGTAAGGTACAGGGTAGGCACACTGAAGCTTTCTTT. Its protein is CASSKVQGRHTEAFF.

The genes are TRBV11-1 and TRBJ2-5; D might be TRBD2 (5 bases). Germline V gene sequence: CDR1 SGHAT, CDR2 FQDESV (reference sequence). The CDR3 is made up of 15 amino acids. The ends were cut back, 1 base at V and 5 bases at J, with 14 bases in the middle. CDR3 sequence reads: CASSLDNKGAETQYF. DNA of the CDR3: TGTGCCAGCAGCTTAGATAACAAGGGAGCGGAGACCCAGTACTTC.

The chain couples TRBV5-1 to TRBJ1-1, with D perhaps TRBD1 (6 bases). CDR1 is SGHRS, CDR2 YFSETQ, per germline. Deletions cut 4 bases from V and 4 bases from J, with 11 bases between. The CDR3 extends over 13 amino acids. The CDR3 DNA sequence: TGCGCCAGCAGCCTACAGGGATCCACTGAAGCTTTCTTT. Translated: CASSLQGSTEAFF.

V usage is TRBV5-4 and J usage is TRBJ2-1, with D perhaps matching TRBD2 (5 bases). Trimming shortened V by 1 base and J by 8 bases, and 10 bases separated the two germline ends. The length of the CDR3 is 13 residues. Germline V CDR1 and CDR2: SGHNT, YYREEE (reference sequence). This CDR3 is CASSLPSSDEQFF. The CDR3, as DNA: TGTGCCAGCAGCTTGCCAAGTAGCGATGAGCAGTTCTTC.

CDR3 amino acids: CASPKVPDSNYEQYF. The CDR3 DNA sequence: TGTGCCAGCCCCAAGGTCCCGGACAGTAACTACGAGCAGTACTTC. The genes are TRBV5-8 and TRBJ2-7, with D tentatively TRBD1 (6 bases). The CDR3 is 15 amino acids. V lost 7 bases and J lost 3, with 20 bases in between. The germline CDR1 and CDR2 sequences are SGHTS and YDEGEE.

J is TRBJ2-3 and V is TRBV7-2, with TRBD2 matching over 13 bases. The length of the CDR3 is 14 residues. Germline CDR1 and CDR2: SGHTA and FQGNSA. Trimming at V came to 6 bases and at J to 3 bases, leaving 0 bases not matched to a gene. CDR3 amino acids: CASRLAGGTDTQYF. DNA for the CDR3: TGTGCCAGCAGACTAGCGGGAGGGACAGATACGCAGTATTTT.

This sequence joins TRBV4-2 and TRBJ2-5; weak D call: TRBD2 (6 bases). This CDR3 region has 17 residues. Germline-derived CDR1 and CDR2 are LGHNA and YNFKEQ. Trimming left V 1 base short and J 5 bases short, with 20 bases between. Here the CDR3 DNA reads TGTGCCAGCAGCCAAGTCGGAGGGTCGGGAGCGTACGAGACCCAGTACTTC. It codes for CASSQVGGSGAYETQYF.

J is TRBJ2-1 and V is TRBV27; 9 nucleotides agree with TRBD2. The CDR3 has 15 residues. V lost 5 bases, J lost 7 bases, and 9 bases stayed unmatched. Germline CDR1 and CDR2: MNHEY and SMNVEV (reference sequence). The CDR3 protein is CASSKGAGGVNEQFF. The CDR3 DNA reads as TGTGCCAGCAGTAAGGGGGCGGGAGGGGTGAATGAGCAGTTCTTC.

CDR3 loop: CASSSSGRSDTQYF. The CDR3 bases are TGTGCCAGCAGTTCTAGCGGGAGATCAGATACGCAGTATTTT. The V gene is TRBV28, the J gene TRBJ2-3; 10 bases agree with TRBD2. The J segment lost 4 bases and the V segment lost 4 bases, leaving 2 bases of the junction unmatched. The CDR3 covers 14 residues. Germline V CDR1 and CDR2: MDHEN, SYDVKM. Together with reference TRBV28 and TRBJ2-3, the CDR3 gives the full variable domain: DVKVTQSSRYLVKRTGEKVFLECVQDMDHENMFWYRQDPGLGLRLIYFSYDVKMKEKGDIPEGYSVSREKKERFSLILESASTNQTSMYLCASSSSGRSDTQYFGPGTRLTVL.

The chain has TRBV28 and TRBJ2-7; TRBD2 agrees at 12 bases. CDR3 size: 16 residues. V was clipped by 5 bases and J by 4 bases; unmatched bases: 9. Germline V CDR1 and CDR2: MDHEN, SYDVKM. The CDR3 sequence: CASSVLTSGSRYEQYF. DNA of the CDR3: TGTGCCAGCAGTGTTTTGACTAGCGGGAGTAGGTACGAGCAGTACTTC.

V and J are TRBV6-1 and TRBJ2-3; D is possibly TRBD1 (6 bases). The CDR3 covers 16 residues. CDR1 is MNHNS, CDR2 SASEGT, per germline. V was trimmed by 4 bases and J by 2 bases, leaving 16 bases between them. In DNA, the CDR3 is TGTGCCAGCAGTGCGAGTACAGGGCCTGCCACAGATACGCAGTATTTT. This translates into CASSASTGPATDTQYF.